The rows below give T cell receptor beta chains drawn from one sample of a study of CD8+CD57+ T cells in acquired aplastic anemia. TCRdb redid the calling of the reads with MiXCR, one entry per CDR3 protein. The profile shows 150,000 to 200,000 distinct CDR3 sequences, 50% to 75% of them singletons. The sequenced sample consisted of sorted CD4+, CD8+, or CD8+CD57+ T cells (not recorded which) from PBMCs. Receptor source: a human donor with severe aplastic anemia or a healthy control (not recorded which). Each CDR3 is given with its conserved first and last residue. The D gene is left open where the match is weak. Clone size is not always given. Where it is, it says once, few, many or a class for expanded clones.

J: TRBJ2-5
D: -
size: -
V: TRBV7-8
DNA: TGTGCCAGCAGCTTAATGCGGGGAGAGACCCAGTACTTC
CDR3: CASSLMRGETQYF

J: TRBJ2-5
D: -
size: -
V: TRBV19
DNA: TGTGCCAGTAGTGGGGGACCGGAGACCCAGTACTTC
CDR3: CASSGGPETQYF

J: TRBJ2-1
D: TRBD2
size: few
V: TRBV19
DNA: TGTGCCACCAGACTAGCGGGGGGTTACAATGAGCAGTTCTTC
CDR3: CATRLAGGYNEQFF

J: TRBJ1-6
D: TRBD1
size: -
V: TRBV29-1
DNA: TGCAGCGTTGTAGGGACAGGGGGCTCCCTCCACTTT
CDR3: CSVVGTGGSLHF

J: TRBJ1-1
D: -
size: -
V: TRBV7-8
DNA: TGTGCCAGCAGCTTGTTCGGGGGCACCGAAGCTTTCTTT
CDR3: CASSLFGGTEAFF

J: TRBJ1-2
D: -
size: -
V: TRBV12-3/TRBV12-4
DNA: TGTGCCAGCAGCCAAGATTTGGGGGCGGGCACCTTC
CDR3: CASSQDLGAGTF

J: TRBJ1-3
D: TRBD1
size: many
V: TRBV13
DNA: TGTGCCAGCAGCTACGGACAGGGATCTGGAAACACCATATATTTT
CDR3: CASSYGQGSGNTIYF

J: TRBJ2-7
D: TRBD1
size: -
V: TRBV7-8
DNA: TGTGCCAGCAGCCAGGACAGGGACTACGAGCAGTACTTC
CDR3: CASSQDRDYEQYF

J: TRBJ1-1
D: -
size: -
V: TRBV6-4
DNA: TGTGCCAGCAGAGACGGCACGAACACTGAAGCTTTCTTC
CDR3: CASRDGTNTEAFF

J: TRBJ2-3
D: -
size: few
V: TRBV20-1
DNA: TGCAGTGCTGACCGGGCAGATACGCAGTATTTT
CDR3: CSADRADTQYF

J: TRBJ2-7
D: TRBD2
size: -
V: TRBV7-3
DNA: TGCGCCAGCAGCCACCAAATCATAACTAGCGGGCGGTACGAGCAGTACTTC
CDR3: CASSHQIITSGRYEQYF

J: TRBJ1-1
D: -
size: -
V: TRBV20-1
DNA: TGCAGTGCTACGGGGGGCAACACTGAAGCTTTCTTT
CDR3: CSATGGNTEAFF

J: TRBJ1-3
D: -
size: few
V: TRBV18
DNA: TGTGCCAGCTCACCGCCCAGGGGTTTCGGCGCTGGAAACACCATATATTTT
CDR3: CASSPPRGFGAGNTIYF

J: TRBJ2-3
D: -
size: once
V: TRBV24-1
DNA: TGTGCCAATAAGGACGGTTCCGATACGCAGTATTTT
CDR3: CANKDGSDTQYF

J: TRBJ2-5
D: -
size: -
V: TRBV10-3
DNA: TGTGCCATCAGTGAGGTTGGACAAGAGACCCAGTACTTC
CDR3: CAISEVGQETQYF

J: TRBJ1-1
D: TRBD1
size: -
V: TRBV7-8
DNA: TGTGCCAGCAGCTTACCATACGGGCAGGGGGCGAACACTGAAGCTTTCTTT
CDR3: CASSLPYGQGANTEAFF

J: TRBJ2-3
D: -
size: -
V: TRBV15
DNA: TGTGCCACCAGCAGAGCACAGAGCACAGATACGCAGTATTTT
CDR3: CATSRAQSTDTQYF

J: TRBJ2-7
D: TRBD1
size: -
V: TRBV10-3
DNA: TGTGCCAGCATCCAAGACCGGGACAGGGTCGAGCAGTACTTC
CDR3: CASIQDRDRVEQYF

J: TRBJ1-3
D: -
size: -
V: TRBV25-1
DNA: TGTGCCAGCAGTGAATCGATGGGTGAGGGCTCTGGAAACACCATATATTTT
CDR3: CASSESMGEGSGNTIYF

J: TRBJ2-7
D: TRBD1
size: many
V: TRBV19
DNA: TGTGCCAGTAGTACCAGCCCGGACAGGGGCGAGCAGTACTTC
CDR3: CASSTSPDRGEQYF

J: TRBJ2-3
D: TRBD2
size: many
V: TRBV6-1
DNA: TGTGCCAGCAGTGGGACTAGCGGGGGGGCCGATACGCAGTATTTT
CDR3: CASSGTSGGADTQYF

J: TRBJ2-5
D: -
size: many
V: TRBV3-1
DNA: TGTGCCAGCAGCCAAGAGCCGGCGCAAGAGACCCAGTACTTC
CDR3: CASSQEPAQETQYF

J: TRBJ2-7
D: TRBD1
size: -
V: TRBV24-1
DNA: TGTGCCACAGGGGGCATCGCCTACGAGCAGTACTTC
CDR3: CATGGIAYEQYF

J: TRBJ2-7
D: TRBD2
size: once
V: TRBV12-3/TRBV12-4
DNA: TGTGCCAGCAGCCTCAGCGGGAGGAACGAGCAGTACTTC
CDR3: CASSLSGRNEQYF

J: TRBJ1-5
D: -
size: many
V: TRBV20-1
DNA: TGCAGTGCTAGTTGGCGGGGGGCTAGGAGCAATCAGCCCCAGCATTTT
CDR3: CSASWRGARSNQPQHF

J: TRBJ2-7
D: -
size: -
V: TRBV20-1
DNA: TGCAGTGCTTACGCCGTTCTGGGCGCGGACGAGCAGTACTTC
CDR3: CSAYAVLGADEQYF

J: TRBJ2-5
D: -
size: -
V: TRBV12-3/TRBV12-4
DNA: TGTGCCAGCACCGGACCCAACAGGGCCCAAGAGACCCAGTACTTC
CDR3: CASTGPNRAQETQYF

J: TRBJ2-7
D: -
size: -
V: TRBV7-9
DNA: TGTGCCAGCAGCCCAGTGGGGTCGAACTACGAGCAGTACTTC
CDR3: CASSPVGSNYEQYF

J: TRBJ1-1
D: TRBD1
size: -
V: TRBV20-1
DNA: TGCAGTGCTAGAGACCATCCTTGGGCAGGGGGTGACACTGAAGCTTTCTTT
CDR3: CSARDHPWAGGDTEAFF

J: TRBJ1-2
D: -
size: -
V: TRBV20-1
DNA: TGCAGTGCTAGGGGGCAGGGAATACACTATGGCTACACCTTC
CDR3: CSARGQGIHYGYTF

J: TRBJ2-1
D: -
size: -
V: TRBV2
DNA: TGTGCCAGCAGTGGTACGGCCAGGCTCTCCTACAATGAGCAGTTCTTC
CDR3: CASSGTARLSYNEQFF

J: TRBJ1-4
D: -
size: -
V: TRBV7-9
DNA: TGTGCCAGCAGCTTAGGGCAGGGGATCGACTCTAATGAAAAACTGTTTTTT
CDR3: CASSLGQGIDSNEKLFF

J: TRBJ2-1
D: -
size: -
V: TRBV29-1
DNA: TGCAGCGTTGATGGCGAGGGGAATGAGCAGTTCTTC
CDR3: CSVDGEGNEQFF

J: TRBJ2-7
D: -
size: few
V: TRBV10-1
DNA: TGCGCCAGCAGTGGCCTCCTCTGCAGCCAGACGGCCTACGAGCAGTACTTC
CDR3: CASSGLLCSQTAYEQYF

J: TRBJ2-1
D: -
size: many
V: TRBV12-5
DNA: TGTGCTAGTGGTTTGATTACTCTGGCTGAGCAGTTCTTC
CDR3: CASGLITLAEQFF

J: TRBJ2-7
D: TRBD1
size: -
V: TRBV24-1
DNA: TGTGCCACCAGTGATTCCGGGACAGGTGGTTACGAGCAGTACTTC
CDR3: CATSDSGTGGYEQYF

J: TRBJ2-3
D: -
size: few
V: TRBV20-1
DNA: TGCAGTGCTAGACCCACATTGGGACTTAGCACAGATACGCAGTATTTT
CDR3: CSARPTLGLSTDTQYF